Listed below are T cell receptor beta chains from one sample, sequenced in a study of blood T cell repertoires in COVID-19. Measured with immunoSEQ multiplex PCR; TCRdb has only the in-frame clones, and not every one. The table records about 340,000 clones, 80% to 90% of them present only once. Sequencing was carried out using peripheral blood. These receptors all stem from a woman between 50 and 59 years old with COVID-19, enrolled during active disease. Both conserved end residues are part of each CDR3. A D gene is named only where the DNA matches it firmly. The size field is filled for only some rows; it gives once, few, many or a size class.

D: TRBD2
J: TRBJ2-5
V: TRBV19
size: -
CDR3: CASSGSRAGGRETQYF
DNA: TGTGCCAGTAGTGGATCCCGAGCGGGAGGGCGCGAGACCCAGTACTTC

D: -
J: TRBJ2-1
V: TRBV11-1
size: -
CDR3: CASSRLSNEQFF
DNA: TGTGCCAGCAGCCGTCTTAGCAATGAGCAGTTCTTC

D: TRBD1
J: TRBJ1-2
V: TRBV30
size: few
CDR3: CAWSPLQGSRYGYTF
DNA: TGTGCCTGGAGTCCGCTACAGGGGTCGCGGTATGGCTACACCTTC

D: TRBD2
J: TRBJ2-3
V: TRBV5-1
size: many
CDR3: CASSLPFSGRAGDTQYF
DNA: TGCGCCAGCAGCTTACCCTTTAGCGGGAGGGCCGGGGATACGCAGTATTTT

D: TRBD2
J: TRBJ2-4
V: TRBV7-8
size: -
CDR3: CASSFEAGSKNIQYF
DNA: TGTGCCAGCAGCTTCGAAGCGGGAAGCAAAAACATTCAGTACTTC

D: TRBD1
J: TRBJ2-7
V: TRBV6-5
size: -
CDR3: CASRLTGDHSYEQYF
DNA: TGTGCCAGCAGGCTAACAGGGGACCACTCCTACGAGCAGTACTTC

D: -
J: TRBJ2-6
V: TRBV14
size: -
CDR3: CASSHLPVGGANVLTF
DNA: TGTGCCAGCAGCCACTTACCGGTTGGTGGGGCCAACGTCCTGACTTTC

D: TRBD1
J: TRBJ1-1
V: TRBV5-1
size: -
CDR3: CASKGQDMNTEAFF
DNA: TGCGCCAGCAAAGGACAGGACATGAACACTGAAGCTTTCTTT

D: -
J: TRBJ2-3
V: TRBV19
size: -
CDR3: CASSDPGATDTQYF
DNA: TGTGCCAGTAGCGACCCGGGAGCCACAGATACGCAGTATTTT

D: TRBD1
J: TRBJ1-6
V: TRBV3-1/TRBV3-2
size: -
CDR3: CASSDRDLGSPLHF
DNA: TGTGCCAGCAGTGACAGGGATCTGGGTTCACCCCTCCACTTT

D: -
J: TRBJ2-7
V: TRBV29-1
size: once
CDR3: CSVAFSYEQYF
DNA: TGCAGCGTTGCATTCTCCTACGAGCAGTACTTC

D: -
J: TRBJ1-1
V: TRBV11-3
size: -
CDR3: CASSLGRLNTEAFF
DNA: TGTGCCAGCAGTCTTGGCAGGCTGAACACTGAAGCTTTCTTT

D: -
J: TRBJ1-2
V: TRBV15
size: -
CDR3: CATSRDASYGYTF
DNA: TGTGCCACCAGCAGAGATGCGAGCTATGGCTACACCTTC

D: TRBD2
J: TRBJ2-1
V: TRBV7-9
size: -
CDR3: CASSVTSGTNNEQFF
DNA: TGTGCCAGCAGCGTCACTAGCGGGACTAACAATGAGCAGTTCTTC

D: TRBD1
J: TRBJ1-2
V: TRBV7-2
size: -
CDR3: CASSPPTGINYGYTF
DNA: TGTGCCAGCAGCCCCCCGACAGGGATCAACTATGGCTACACCTTC

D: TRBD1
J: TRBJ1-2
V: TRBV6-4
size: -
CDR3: CASRYRGNYGYTF
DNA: TGTGCCAGCAGGTACAGGGGTAACTATGGCTACACCTTC

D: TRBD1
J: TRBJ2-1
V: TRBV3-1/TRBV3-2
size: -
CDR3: CASSLDRGFLGEQFF
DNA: TGTGCCAGCAGCCTGGACAGGGGATTTCTGGGTGAGCAGTTCTTC

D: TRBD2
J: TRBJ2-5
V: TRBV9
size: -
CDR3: CASSVLGGGSETQYF
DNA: TGTGCCAGCAGCGTCCTCGGGGGAGGGAGCGAGACCCAGTACTTC

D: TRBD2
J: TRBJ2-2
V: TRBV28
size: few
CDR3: CASSPSTGTSGSGAGELFF
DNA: TGTGCCAGCAGTCCCTCCACCGGGACTAGCGGGAGTGGCGCCGGGGAGCTGTTTTTT

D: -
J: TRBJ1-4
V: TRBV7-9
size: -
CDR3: CASSLGGGSGEKLFF
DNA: TGTGCCAGCAGCTTAGGCGGGGGTAGCGGTGAAAAACTGTTTTTT

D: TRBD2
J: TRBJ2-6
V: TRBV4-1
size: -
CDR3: CASRLQVGGGTGANVLTF
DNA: TGCGCCAGCAGGCTCCAGGTCGGGGGGGGAACTGGGGCCAACGTCCTGACTTTC

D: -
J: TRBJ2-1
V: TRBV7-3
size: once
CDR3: CASSRSGLTYNEQFF
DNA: TGTGCCAGCAGCCGGTCGGGACTCACTTACAATGAGCAGTTCTTC

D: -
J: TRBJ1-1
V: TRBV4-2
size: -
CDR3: CASSQETVRGNTEAFF
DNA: TGTGCCAGCAGCCAAGAAACGGTCAGGGGGAACACTGAAGCTTTCTTT

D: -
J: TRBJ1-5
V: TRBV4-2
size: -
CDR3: CASSQDIPTGSPHQPQHF
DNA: TGTGCCAGCAGCCAAGATATCCCGACAGGTTCACCTCATCAGCCCCAGCATTTT

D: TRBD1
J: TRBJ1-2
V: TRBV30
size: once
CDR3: CAWSFKGTGPNYGYTF
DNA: TGTGCCTGGAGTTTCAAAGGGACAGGGCCCAACTATGGCTACACCTTC

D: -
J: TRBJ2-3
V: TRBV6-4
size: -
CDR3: CASSATQGTDTQYF
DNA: TGTGCCAGCAGTGCTACTCAGGGCACAGATACGCAGTATTTT

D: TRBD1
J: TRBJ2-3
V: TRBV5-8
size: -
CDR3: CASSLDLGTGTDTQYF
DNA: TGTGCCAGCAGCTTGGACCTCGGGACAGGCACAGATACGCAGTATTTT

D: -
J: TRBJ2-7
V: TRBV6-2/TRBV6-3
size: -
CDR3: CASSYVSVGAEEQYF
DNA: TGTGCCAGCAGTTACGTATCCGTGGGGGCTGAAGAGCAGTACTTC

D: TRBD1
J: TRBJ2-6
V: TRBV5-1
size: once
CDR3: CASSPGQGSGANVLTF
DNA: TGCGCCAGCAGCCCGGGACAGGGCTCCGGGGCCAACGTCCTGACTTTC

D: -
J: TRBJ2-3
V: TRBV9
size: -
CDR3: CASSVGSGTSTDTQYF
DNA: TGTGCCAGCAGCGTAGGTAGCGGAACAAGCACAGATACGCAGTATTTT

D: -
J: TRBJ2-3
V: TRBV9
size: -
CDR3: CASSVVGEADTQYF
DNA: TGTGCCAGCAGCGTAGTGGGGGAGGCAGATACGCAGTATTTT

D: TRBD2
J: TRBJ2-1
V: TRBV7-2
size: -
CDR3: CASSSFGGRVDEQFF
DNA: TGTGCCAGCAGCTCGTTTGGCGGGAGAGTCGATGAGCAGTTCTTC

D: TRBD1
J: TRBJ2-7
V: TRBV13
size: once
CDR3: CASRLTGTGRYEQYF
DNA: TGTGCCAGCAGATTAACCGGGACAGGGCGCTACGAGCAGTACTTC

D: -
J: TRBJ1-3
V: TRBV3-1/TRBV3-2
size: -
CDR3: CASSQPGQWPNIITGNTIYF
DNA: TGTGCCAGCAGCCAGCCCGGACAGTGGCCCAACATAATAACTGGAAACACCATATATTTT

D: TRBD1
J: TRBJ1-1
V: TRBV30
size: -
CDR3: CAWSVRKGGFRINTEAFF
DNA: TGTGCCTGGAGTGTACGTAAAGGGGGCTTTCGAATTAACACTGAAGCTTTCTTT

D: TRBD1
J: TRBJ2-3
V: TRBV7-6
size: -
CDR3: CASSFSGRGITDTQYF
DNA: TGTGCCAGCAGCTTCTCTGGCAGGGGGATTACAGATACGCAGTATTTT

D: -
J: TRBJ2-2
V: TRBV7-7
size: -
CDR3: CASSSNRDTGELFF
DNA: TGTGCTAGCAGCTCAAACAGGGACACCGGGGAGCTGTTTTTT

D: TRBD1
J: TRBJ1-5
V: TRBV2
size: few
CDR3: CASRPDRDRVQPQHF
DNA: TGTGCCAGCAGACCAGACCGGGACAGGGTTCAGCCCCAGCATTTT

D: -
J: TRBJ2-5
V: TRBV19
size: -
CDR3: CASSSTYMRETQYF
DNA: TGTGCCAGTAGTTCAACTTATATGAGGGAGACCCAGTACTTC

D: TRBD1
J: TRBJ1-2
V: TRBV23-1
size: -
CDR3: CASGSRPGGNRNGYTF
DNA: TGCGCCAGCGGATCCCGGCCAGGGGGCAATAGAAATGGCTACACCTTC

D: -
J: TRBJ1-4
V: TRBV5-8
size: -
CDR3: CASSFPRGAATNEKLFF
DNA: TGTGCCAGCAGCTTCCCTCGCGGGGCGGCAACTAATGAAAAACTGTTTTTT

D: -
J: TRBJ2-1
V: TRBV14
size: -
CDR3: CASSLSLLNEQFF
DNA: TGTGCCAGCAGCCTGAGTCTCCTCAATGAGCAGTTCTTC

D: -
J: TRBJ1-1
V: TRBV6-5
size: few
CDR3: CASSYSRRALNTEAFF
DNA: TGTGCCAGCAGTTACTCGAGGCGGGCCTTGAACACTGAAGCTTTCTTT

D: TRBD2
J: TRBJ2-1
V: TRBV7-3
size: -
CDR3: CASSFSGRYNEQFF
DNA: TGTGCCAGCAGCTTTAGCGGGAGATACAATGAGCAGTTCTTC

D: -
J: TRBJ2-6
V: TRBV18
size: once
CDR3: CASSPDFSGANVLTF
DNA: TGTGCCAGCTCACCAGACTTCTCTGGGGCCAACGTCCTGACTTTC

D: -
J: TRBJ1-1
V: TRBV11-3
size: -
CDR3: CASSLETDTEAFF
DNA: TGTGCCAGCAGCTTAGAAACTGACACTGAAGCTTTCTTT

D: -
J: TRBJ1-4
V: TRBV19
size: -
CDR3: CASSIYRTTNEKLFF
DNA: TGTGCCAGTAGTATTTACAGGACAACTAATGAAAAACTGTTTTTT

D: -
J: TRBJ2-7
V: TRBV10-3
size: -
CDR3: CAIRKWSSYEQYF
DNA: TGTGCCATCAGAAAGTGGAGTTCCTACGAGCAGTACTTC

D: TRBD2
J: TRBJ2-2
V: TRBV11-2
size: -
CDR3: CASSSFPRTSGGTGELFF
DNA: TGTGCCAGCAGCTCATTCCCCCGGACTAGCGGGGGGACCGGGGAGCTGTTTTTT

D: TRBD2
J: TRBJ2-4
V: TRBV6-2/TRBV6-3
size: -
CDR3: CASSYGVETSGGSKNIQYF
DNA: TGTGCCAGCAGTTACGGTGTGGAGACTAGCGGTGGGTCCAAAAACATTCAGTACTTC

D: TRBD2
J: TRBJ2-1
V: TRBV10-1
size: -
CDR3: CATSSIAGDNEQFF
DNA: TGCGCCACTAGCTCTATAGCGGGGGACAATGAGCAGTTCTTC

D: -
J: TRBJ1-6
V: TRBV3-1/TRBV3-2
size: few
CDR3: CASSQGPLVNSPLHF
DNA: TGTGCCAGCAGCCAAGGGCCGCTAGTAAATTCACCCCTCCACTTT

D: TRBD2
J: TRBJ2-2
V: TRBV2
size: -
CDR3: CASTAGVNDGGELFF
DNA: TGTGCCAGCACAGCGGGAGTAAACGACGGCGGGGAGCTGTTTTTT

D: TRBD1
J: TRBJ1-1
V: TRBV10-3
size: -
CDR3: CAIAAGGTVRLSLTEAFF
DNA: TGTGCCATCGCAGCAGGGGGCACGGTCCGATTAAGCCTCACTGAAGCTTTCTTT

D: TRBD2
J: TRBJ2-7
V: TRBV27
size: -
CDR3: CASSRKGLAASYEQYF
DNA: TGTGCCAGCAGTCGAAAGGGACTAGCGGCCTCCTACGAGCAGTACTTC